These T cell receptor beta chains were read from a single sample in a study of blood T cell repertoires in COVID-19. Method: immunoSEQ multiplex PCR; TCRdb's copy keeps in-frame clones and lacks some. The data show about 160,000 clones, with about 87% seen just once and approximately 10% held by the top ten. The sequenced sample was peripheral blood. The origin of the receptors is a woman between 65 and 79 years old with COVID-19, enrolled during active disease. CDR3s include the opening cysteine and the closing phenylalanine or tryptophan. The order of the fields is clone size, V gene, J gene, D gene, CDR3 protein, CDR3 DNA. A D gene is named only where the DNA matches it firmly. Some rows have no size entry. The others give once, few or many, or a class for an expanded clone.

size: NA
V: TRBV2
J: TRBJ2-2
D: TRBD1
CDR3: CASSGQGAGELFF
DNA: TGTGCCAGCAGTGGACAGGGGGCCGGGGAGCTGTTTTTT

size: NA
V: TRBV7-9
J: TRBJ1-2
D: NA
CDR3: CASSLSSQGYGYTF
DNA: TGTGCCAGCAGCTTAAGTAGCCAGGGCTATGGCTACACCTTC

size: NA
V: TRBV6-1
J: TRBJ2-5
D: NA
CDR3: CASSDYGLVQNQETQYF
DNA: TGTGCCAGCAGTGATTATGGGCTCGTACAGAACCAAGAGACCCAGTACTTC

size: NA
V: TRBV6-6
J: TRBJ1-6
D: TRBD1
CDR3: CASSRDGQGYSPLHF
DNA: TGTGCCAGCAGTAGAGACGGACAGGGCTATTCACCCCTCCACTTT

size: NA
V: TRBV6-2/TRBV6-3
J: TRBJ1-1
D: TRBD1
CDR3: CASSYRSPDRADF
DNA: TGTGCCAGCAGTTACCGGTCCCCGGACAGGGCCGACTTT

size: NA
V: TRBV29-1
J: TRBJ2-7
D: NA
CDR3: CSATGLTYEQYF
DNA: TGCAGCGCTACAGGGCTTACCTACGAGCAGTACTTC

size: NA
V: TRBV2
J: TRBJ1-2
D: TRBD1
CDR3: CASSEAGDRGSGYTF
DNA: TGTGCCAGCAGTGAAGCAGGAGACAGGGGAAGTGGCTACACCTTC

size: NA
V: TRBV5-1
J: TRBJ2-5
D: NA
CDR3: CASSLVGPREGGTQYF
DNA: TGCGCCAGCAGCTTGGTAGGGCCCAGAGAGGGAGGGACCCAGTACTTC

size: NA
V: TRBV11-2
J: TRBJ1-3
D: NA
CDR3: CASSLVTGRGSGNTIYF
DNA: TGTGCCAGCAGCTTAGTAACGGGGAGGGGATCTGGAAACACCATATATTTT

size: once
V: TRBV5-1
J: TRBJ1-4
D: NA
CDR3: CASSLMSPGDEKLFF
DNA: TGCGCCAGCAGCTTGATGTCTCCAGGCGATGAAAAACTGTTTTTT

size: NA
V: TRBV29-1
J: TRBJ2-3
D: NA
CDR3: CSLTYASTDTQYF
DNA: TGCAGCTTAACATATGCTAGCACAGATACGCAGTATTTT

size: NA
V: TRBV4-2
J: TRBJ1-2
D: NA
CDR3: CASSKDWVGSGGYTF
DNA: TGTGCCAGCAGCAAAGATTGGGTGGGGAGTGGTGGCTACACCTTC

size: once
V: TRBV7-2
J: TRBJ1-5
D: NA
CDR3: CASSLNQGQPQHF
DNA: TGTGCCAGCAGCTTAAATCAGGGTCAGCCCCAGCATTTT

size: NA
V: TRBV30
J: TRBJ1-1
D: NA
CDR3: CAWSVSGGRPEAFF
DNA: TGTGCCTGGAGTGTGAGCGGTGGAAGGCCTGAAGCTTTCTTT

size: few
V: TRBV5-1
J: TRBJ1-2
D: TRBD1
CDR3: CASSFGQGYGYTF
DNA: TGCGCCAGCAGCTTCGGACAGGGTTATGGCTACACCTTC

size: NA
V: TRBV6-1
J: TRBJ2-1
D: NA
CDR3: CASSEARGSYNEQFF
DNA: TGTGCCAGCAGTGAAGCTCGGGGGAGCTACAATGAGCAGTTCTTC

size: once
V: TRBV18
J: TRBJ1-2
D: NA
CDR3: CASSPGLPLDYTF
DNA: TGTGCCAGCTCACCCGGGTTACCCTTGGACTACACCTTC

size: NA
V: TRBV6-5
J: TRBJ1-6
D: NA
CDR3: CASSRTGTGGVTLHF
DNA: TGTGCCAGCAGCCGAACCGGGACCGGGGGGGTCACCCTCCACTTT

size: NA
V: TRBV6-5
J: TRBJ2-7
D: TRBD1
CDR3: CASSLQGSYEQYF
DNA: TGTGCCAGCAGTCTACAGGGGTCGTACGAGCAGTACTTC

size: NA
V: TRBV5-8
J: TRBJ1-2
D: NA
CDR3: CASNPGTGYVDTF
DNA: TGTGCCAGCAACCCGGGAACAGGGTACGTGGACACCTTC

size: NA
V: TRBV10-3
J: TRBJ2-3
D: TRBD2
CDR3: CAISESRQGRLAGSRRTDTQYF
DNA: TGTGCCATCAGTGAGTCGCGGCAGGGTCGACTAGCGGGGTCGCGGCGCACAGATACGCAGTATTTT

size: once
V: TRBV12-3/TRBV12-4
J: TRBJ1-1
D: TRBD1
CDR3: CASSWTGTTEAFF
DNA: TGTGCCAGCAGCTGGACAGGGACGACTGAAGCTTTCTTT

size: NA
V: TRBV10-3
J: TRBJ2-5
D: TRBD2
CDR3: CAISGRAGVQETQYF
DNA: TGTGCCATCAGTGGCAGAGCGGGGGTCCAAGAGACCCAGTACTTC

size: NA
V: TRBV5-1
J: TRBJ2-7
D: TRBD1
CDR3: CASTFMGTGYYEQYF
DNA: TGCGCCAGCACCTTTATGGGGACAGGGTACTACGAGCAGTACTTC

size: NA
V: TRBV7-2
J: TRBJ1-6
D: NA
CDR3: CASSLMTSYNSPLHF
DNA: TGTGCCAGCAGCTTGATGACATCCTATAATTCACCCCTCCACTTT

size: NA
V: TRBV7-2
J: TRBJ2-7
D: TRBD2
CDR3: CASSHPPAGGYEQYF
DNA: TGTGCCAGCAGCCATCCGCCAGCGGGGGGCTACGAGCAGTACTTC

size: NA
V: TRBV19
J: TRBJ2-2
D: TRBD2
CDR3: CASSIRASGRIGTGELFF
DNA: TGTGCCAGTAGTATCCGGGCTAGCGGACGAATCGGTACCGGGGAGCTGTTTTTT

size: NA
V: TRBV24-1
J: TRBJ2-7
D: TRBD1
CDR3: CATSQDRGYEQYF
DNA: TGTGCCACCAGTCAGGACAGGGGCTACGAGCAGTACTTC

size: NA
V: TRBV19
J: TRBJ1-6
D: NA
CDR3: CASSIDGSGNSPLHF
DNA: TGTGCCAGTAGTATAGATGGGTCGGGTAATTCACCCCTCCACTTT

size: NA
V: TRBV9
J: TRBJ2-1
D: TRBD2
CDR3: CASSRTSGYSYNEQFF
DNA: TGTGCCAGCAGCAGGACTAGCGGTTACTCCTACAATGAGCAGTTCTTC

size: once
V: TRBV25-1
J: TRBJ2-7
D: TRBD1
CDR3: CATEGQFSYEQYF
DNA: TGTGCCACCGAGGGACAGTTCTCCTACGAGCAGTACTTC

size: NA
V: TRBV6-5
J: TRBJ2-7
D: TRBD1
CDR3: CASAWDRETHEQYF
DNA: TGTGCCAGCGCATGGGACAGGGAAACCCACGAGCAGTACTTC

size: NA
V: TRBV6-1
J: TRBJ2-7
D: TRBD2
CDR3: CASSEGRGGVYF
DNA: TGTGCCAGCAGTGAGGGCCGCGGGGGGGTGTACTTC

size: NA
V: TRBV28
J: TRBJ1-2
D: NA
CDR3: CASSLVDTPYGYTF
DNA: TGTGCCAGCAGTTTAGTAGATACTCCCTATGGCTACACCTTC

size: NA
V: TRBV11-2
J: TRBJ2-1
D: TRBD2
CDR3: CASSLERGGPYNEQFF
DNA: TGTGCCAGCAGCTTAGAACGCGGGGGGCCTTACAATGAGCAGTTCTTC

size: NA
V: TRBV6-1
J: TRBJ1-5
D: TRBD1
CDR3: CASSPTGTGPQPQHF
DNA: TGTGCCAGCAGTCCGACCGGGACAGGGCCTCAGCCCCAGCATTTT

size: once
V: TRBV2
J: TRBJ2-1
D: TRBD2
CDR3: CASASSGGAGQFF
DNA: TGTGCCAGCGCGTCTAGCGGGGGGGCCGGGCAGTTCTTC

size: once
V: TRBV30
J: TRBJ2-2
D: NA
CDR3: CAWSVGPQDGTGELFF
DNA: TGTGCCTGGAGTGTAGGGCCACAGGACGGGACCGGGGAGCTGTTTTTT